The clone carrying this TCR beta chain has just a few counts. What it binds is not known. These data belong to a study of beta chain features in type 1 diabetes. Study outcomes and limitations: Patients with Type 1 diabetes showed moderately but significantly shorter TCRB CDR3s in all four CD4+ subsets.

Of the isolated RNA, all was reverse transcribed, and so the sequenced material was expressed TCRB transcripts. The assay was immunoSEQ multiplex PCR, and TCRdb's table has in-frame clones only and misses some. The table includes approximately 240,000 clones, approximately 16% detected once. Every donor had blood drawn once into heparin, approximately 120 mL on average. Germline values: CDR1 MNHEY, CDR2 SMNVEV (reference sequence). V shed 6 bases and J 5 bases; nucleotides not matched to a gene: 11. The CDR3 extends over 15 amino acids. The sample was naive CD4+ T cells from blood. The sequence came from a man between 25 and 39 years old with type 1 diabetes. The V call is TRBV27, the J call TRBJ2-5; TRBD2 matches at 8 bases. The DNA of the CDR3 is TGTGCCAGCAGCGGGGCGGCGGGGGGCGAGGAGACCCAGTACTTC. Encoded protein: CASSGAAGGEETQYF.